The clone carrying this TCR beta chain has just a few counts. Its antigen is undetermined. This sample stems from a study of T-cell memory formation after mild COVID-19. Turning to the study itself: TCR clusters were mostly confined to one donor each. Study-level findings and limits: CD4+ contracting clones were mainly CM and EM; CD8+ ones, EMRA. Nothing showed for sure that second-wave clones peaking on day 37 were SARS-CoV-2 specific.

TCR alpha and TCR beta cDNA libraries carrying sample barcodes and UMIs were produced by 5'RACE using constant-segment primers. TCRdb itself ran the 5' RACE reads through MiXCR, one entry per CDR3 protein. The sample holds over 350,000 distinct CDR3 sequences; approximately 15% are singletons and the top ten take 20% to 25%. This TCR was recovered from a young man who had mild COVID-19 (a few samples of this study predate the infection). Cell type and time point are not known. The sample was PBMCs or a T cell subset sorted from them (not recorded which).

CDR3 region: CASSQGPYLLERGGTDTQYF. The CDR3, as DNA: TGCGCCAGCAGCCAGGGTCCCTACTTGTTGGAGCGGGGGGGCACAGATACGCAGTATTTT. This chain joins TRBV4-1 and TRBJ2-3; 9 nucleotides match TRBD2. The CDR3 sequence is 20 residues long. Germline assignment: CDR1 MGHRA and CDR2 YSYEKL. V lost 3 bases, J lost 1 base, and 17 bases stayed unmatched.